Below, 18 T cell receptor beta chains from the same sample are listed, as sequenced in a study of T cell responses to AZD1222 COVID-19 vaccine. Data came from immunoSEQ multiplex PCR; TCRdb stores just in-frame clones and leaves some out. The sample lists roughly 150,000 clones; around 90% were seen once. Here the sequenced sample was peripheral blood, taken on day 0 of AZD1222 vaccination. All receptors come from an adult in good health.

The rearrangement uses TRBV5-1 and TRBJ2-5; 12 nucleotides agree with TRBD1. CDR1 SGHRS and CDR2 YFSETQ come from the germline V gene. V shed 0 bases and J 1 base; nucleotides not matched to a gene: 4. The CDR3 has 17 residues. In DNA, the CDR3 is TGCGCCAGCAGCTTGGATGGGACAGGGGGCCTCCAAGAGACCCAGTACTTC. Translating it yields CASSLDGTGGLQETQYF.

V and J are TRBV5-1 and TRBJ2-5; perhaps TRBD2 as D (6 bases). The germline V and J ends were trimmed by 1 base and 1 base, with 11 bases remaining between them. This CDR3 is built from 15 residues. Germline CDR1 reads SGHRS; CDR2 reads YFSETQ. CDR3 DNA: TGCGCCAGCAGCTTGTTCCCGGGGGTCCAAGAGACCCAGTACTTC. Amino acid sequence: CASSLFPGVQETQYF.

The chain couples TRBV21-1 to TRBJ1-2; no check of the table's D call, TRBD1, against the DNA was made. TRBV21-1 is recorded as a pseudogene. The CDR3 loop spans 17 amino acids. The CDR3 is CASSKIGTCGTVAGYTF. The DNA for the CDR3 is TGTGCCAGCAGCAAAATAGGGACGTGCGGGACAGTGGCGGGCTACACCTTC.

The chain has TRBV7-2 and TRBJ1-1, with D possibly TRBD1 on 5 matching bases. The CDR3 is made up of 16 amino acids. Germline lookup yields CDR1 SGHTA and CDR2 FQGNSA. Trimming took 5 bases from V and 1 from J, leaving 17 bases between them. The CDR3, as DNA: TGTGCCAGCAGCGCAAGCATCCAGGGAGGGAACACTGAAGCTTTCTTT. As protein: CASSASIQGGNTEAFF.

The V gene is TRBV5-5, the J gene TRBJ1-1, with 9 bases lining up with TRBD1. In germline, CDR1 is SGHKS, CDR2 YYEKEE (reference sequence). The CDR3 spans 15 residues. The V segment lost 4 bases and the J segment 0 bases; nucleotides outside the gene matches: 4. Written as DNA, the CDR3 is TGTGCCAGCAGCAACACAGGGGGCATGAACACTGAAGCTTTCTTT. Its translation: CASSNTGGMNTEAFF.

V usage is TRBV11-2 and J usage is TRBJ2-3; no clear D. V was shortened by 3 bases and J by 0 bases, with 13 bases between the two germline ends. The CDR3 covers 16 residues. Germline V lookup: CDR1 SGHAT, CDR2 FQNNGV. CDR3 DNA sequence: TGTGCCAGCAGCTTGATAGGGTATAGCAGCACAGATACGCAGTATTTT. Amino acids: CASSLIGYSSTDTQYF. Based on the CDR3 plus reference TRBV11-2 and TRBJ2-3, the full variable domain is EAGVAQSPRYKIIEKRQSVAFWCNPISGHATLYWYQQILGQGPKLLIQFQNNGVVDDSQLPKDRFSAERLKGVDSTLKIQPAKLEDSAVYLCASSLIGYSSTDTQYFGPGTRLTVL.

This chain links TRBV19 with TRBJ1-4; 9 nucleotides match TRBD1. J was trimmed by 8 bases and V by 6 bases; bases with no gene match: 7. Germline-derived CDR1 and CDR2 are LNHDA and SQIVND (reference sequence). The CDR3 is 14 amino acids. The CDR3 here is CASRTHDRGEKLFF. The CDR3 DNA reads as TGTGCCAGTAGAACCCACGACAGGGGGGAAAAACTGTTTTTT.

The chain employs TRBV5-6 and TRBJ2-2, with 7 positions matching TRBD1. Per the germline V gene, CDR1 is SGHDT and CDR2 is YYEEEE. J gave up 7 bases and V 0 bases, and 3 bases lay outside the gene matches. The CDR3 has 14 amino acids. This chain's CDR3 is CASSLVRGLGELFF. Here the CDR3 DNA reads TGTGCCAGCAGCTTGGTTAGGGGGCTCGGGGAGCTGTTTTTT.

V usage is TRBV27 and J usage is TRBJ2-7; no clear D gene. CDR1 and CDR2 from the germline V gene are MNHEY and SMNVEV (reference sequence). Trimming left V 3 bases short and J 2 bases short, with 11 bases between. The CDR3 totals 14 residues. CDR3 in DNA: TGTGCCAGCAGTTTGGGCGCTACCCCCTACGAGCAGTACTTC. Protein sequence: CASSLGATPYEQYF.

The rearrangement links TRBV28 to TRBJ2-7, with 9 nucleotides matching TRBD1. V lost 8 bases and J lost 4; bases outside the gene matches: 12. Looked up from germline, CDR1 is MDHEN and CDR2 is SYDVKM. The CDR3 totals 15 residues. The DNA for the CDR3 is TGTGCCAGCCAGAAACAGGGGGCAGGGGGATACGAGCAGTACTTC. Encoded protein: CASQKQGAGGYEQYF.

This chain connects TRBV5-1 to TRBJ2-2; 7 nucleotides align to TRBD2. CDR1 is SGHRS, CDR2 YFSETQ, per germline. Losses at the gene ends were 2 bases for V and 2 bases for J; bases not matched to a gene: 3. The CDR3 totals 15 residues. Written as DNA, the CDR3 is TGCGCCAGCAGCTTTTTAGCGGGTAACACCGGGGAGCTGTTTTTT. Translated, it gives CASSFLAGNTGELFF.

As to this clone: The DNA is omitted, as the CDR3 cannot be located on it reliably, and the CDR3 follows TCRdb's listing. This chain links TRBV21-1 with TRBJ1-2; the D call of TRBD1 is as the table states it, not checked on the DNA. TRBV21-1 is a known pseudogene. The CDR3 is 20 amino acids long, termini counted. CDR3: CASSKENTGGTYICDYGYTF.

The DNA for the CDR3 is TGTGCCAGTAGTTATCGACCGCGTTTCGGGCCCCAGCATTTT. Amino acids: CASSYRPRFGPQHF. The chain is built from TRBV19 and TRBJ1-5; D is uncertain. The germline V gene has CDR1 LNHDA and CDR2 SQIVND (reference sequence). The CDR3 is 14 residues long. V was trimmed by 5 bases and J by 9 bases, leaving 17 bases between them.

The chain combines TRBV2 with TRBJ1-1, with a weak D call TRBD1 (5 bases). This CDR3 comprises 13 residues. Germline loops: CDR1 SNHLY, CDR2 FYNNEI. V was shortened by 6 bases and J by 3 bases, with 11 bases between the two germline ends. CDR3 sequence (DNA): TGTGCCAGCAGGGCGCCGGGGGACACTGAAGCTTTCTTT. Its translation is CASRAPGDTEAFF.

This clone was observed once. The rearrangement links TRBV29-1 to TRBJ2-1; TRBD2 agrees at 11 bases. Trimming removed 7 bases from V and 4 bases from J; junction bases left unmatched: 6. CDR3 length: 14 amino acids. Germline V CDR1 and CDR2: SQVTM, ANQGSEA. DNA for the CDR3: TGCAGCGAAGTGACTAGCGGGGTTTACAATGAGCAGTTCTTC. Amino acids: CSEVTSGVYNEQFF.

The chain uses TRBV27 and TRBJ2-7; the match to TRBD1 covers 8 bases. Trimming took 0 bases from V and 6 from J; bases not matched to a gene: 13. Germline V gives CDR1 MNHEY, CDR2 SMNVEV (reference sequence). The CDR3 consists of 17 residues. The CDR3 region is CASSLSRGRQGKVEQYF. CDR3 DNA sequence: TGTGCCAGCAGTTTATCTAGGGGAAGACAGGGGAAAGTCGAGCAGTACTTC.

The chain combines TRBV3-1 (or the pseudogene TRBV3-2) with TRBJ2-7; D ambiguous. Germline lookup yields CDR1 LGHDT and CDR2 YNNKEL (reference sequence). This CDR3 region has 14 residues. Deletions cut 0 bases from V and 6 bases from J, with 12 bases between. CDR3 residues: CASSQDMTRSEQYF. The CDR3 DNA sequence: TGTGCCAGCAGCCAAGATATGACCCGATCCGAGCAGTACTTC.

The J gene is TRBJ2-4, the V gene TRBV2, with D perhaps TRBD1 (6 bases). Germline assignment: CDR1 SNHLY and CDR2 FYNNEI. The V and J ends lost 6 bases and 5 bases respectively, with 11 bases between them. The CDR3 sequence is 13 residues long. DNA of the CDR3: TGTGCCAGCAGAGCCTCAGGGGAAAACATTCAGTACTTC. Encoded protein: CASRASGENIQYF. The full variable domain, completed using reference TRBV2 and TRBJ2-4, is EPEVTQTPSHQVTQMGQEVILRCVPISNHLYFYWYRQILGQKVEFLVSFYNNEISEKSEIFDDQFSVERPDGSNFTLKIRSTKLEDSAMYFCASRASGENIQYFGAGTRLSVL.